This T cell receptor beta chain was observed in a study of spatial heterogeneity in lung cancer. Study at large: Detection consistently captured more beta-chain sequences than alpha-chain sequences. As counted in raw reads, each unique TCR and UMI combination appeared more than ten times on average.

J lost 8 bases, V lost 4 bases, and 17 bases had no gene match. The CDR3 length is 17 residues. Time point here: sample taken at primary tumor resection. MiXCR, applied by TCRdb to the 5' RACE reads, yields one record per CDR3 protein. The repertoire has some 39,000 distinct CDR3 sequences, approximately 6.3% of them found once; the top ten carry about 40%. This material consisted of PBMCs, taken at surgery. The receptor was isolated from a female donor with early-stage non-small cell lung cancer. The chain carries TRBV12-3 or TRBV12-4 and TRBJ1-2; 9 bases are a match to TRBD1. The CDR3 region is CASSYLLNRGPSTGYTF. In DNA form, the CDR3 reads TGTGCCAGCAGTTACTTACTCAACAGGGGGCCATCCACGGGCTACACCTTC.